This T cell receptor (beta chain) was profiled in a study of post-analysis software for immune sequencing data. This clonotype was counted a single time. Its target is not known. Built from TCR beta cDNA, the libraries had unique molecular identifiers in them. MiXCR, applied by TCRdb to the PCR reads, yields one record per CDR3 protein. The table has roughly 600,000 distinct CDR3 sequences, 44% seen once. Germline CDR1 reads SGHDT; CDR2 reads YYEEEE. This CDR3 has 15 amino acids. V was pared by 0 bases and J by 5 bases, with 13 bases between. Study-level points and caveats: There were a handful of TRBV segments more frequent in patients than controls, and TRBV5-6, TRBV5-1 and TRBV20-1 were among them.

The sequenced sample was blood. The chain joins TRBV5-6 to TRBJ2-3; possible D gene TRBD2, 5 bases. The clonotype was recovered from a girl under 18 with multiple sclerosis. CDR3 DNA: TGTGCCAGCAGCTTGGAAGGGAGTTTGGTAGATACGCAGTATTTT. Its protein product is CASSLEGSLVDTQYF.